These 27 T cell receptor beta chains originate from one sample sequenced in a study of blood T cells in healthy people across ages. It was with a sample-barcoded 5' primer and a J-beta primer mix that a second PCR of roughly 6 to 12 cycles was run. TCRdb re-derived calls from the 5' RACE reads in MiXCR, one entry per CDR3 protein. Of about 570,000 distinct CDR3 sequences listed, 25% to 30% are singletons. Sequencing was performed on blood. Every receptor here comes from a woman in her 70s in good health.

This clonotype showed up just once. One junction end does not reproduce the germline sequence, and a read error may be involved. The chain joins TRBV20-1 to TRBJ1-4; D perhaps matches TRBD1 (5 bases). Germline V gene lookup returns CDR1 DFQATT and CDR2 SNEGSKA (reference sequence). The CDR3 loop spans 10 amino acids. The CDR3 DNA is TGCAGTGCTAGATTGGGGATGGGGGAATTT. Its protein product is CSARLGMGEF.

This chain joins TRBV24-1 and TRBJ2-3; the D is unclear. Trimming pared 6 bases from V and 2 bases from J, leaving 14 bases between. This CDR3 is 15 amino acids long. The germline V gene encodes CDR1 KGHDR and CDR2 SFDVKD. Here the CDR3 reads CATSNRRSNTDTQYF. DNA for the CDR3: TGTGCCACCAGTAATCGGCGGTCTAACACAGATACGCAGTATTTT.

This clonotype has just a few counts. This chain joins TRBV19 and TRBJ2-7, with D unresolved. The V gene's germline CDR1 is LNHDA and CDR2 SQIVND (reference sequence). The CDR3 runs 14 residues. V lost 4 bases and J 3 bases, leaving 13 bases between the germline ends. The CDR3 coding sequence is TGTGCCAGTAGTAACCAAGGATTGATCTACGAGCAGTACTTC. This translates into CASSNQGLIYEQYF.

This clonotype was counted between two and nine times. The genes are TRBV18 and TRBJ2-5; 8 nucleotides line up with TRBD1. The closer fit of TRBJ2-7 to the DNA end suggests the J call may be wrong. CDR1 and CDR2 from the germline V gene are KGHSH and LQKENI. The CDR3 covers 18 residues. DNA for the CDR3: TGTGCCAGCTCATCGTCTGATTCAGGGGGCTCGAGTCCCTACGAGCAGTACTTC. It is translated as CASSSSDSGGSSPYEQYF.

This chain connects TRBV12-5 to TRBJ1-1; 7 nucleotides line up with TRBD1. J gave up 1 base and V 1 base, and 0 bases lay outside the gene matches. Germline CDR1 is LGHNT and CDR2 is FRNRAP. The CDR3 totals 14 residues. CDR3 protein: CASGLGDRNTEAFF. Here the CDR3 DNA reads TGTGCTAGTGGTTTGGGGGACAGGAACACTGAAGCTTTCTTT.

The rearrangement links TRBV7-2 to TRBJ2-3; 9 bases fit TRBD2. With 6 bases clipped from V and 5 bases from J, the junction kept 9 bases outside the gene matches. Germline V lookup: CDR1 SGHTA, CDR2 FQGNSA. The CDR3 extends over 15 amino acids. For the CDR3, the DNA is TGTGCCAGCAGGAGATTAGCGGGAGTGGGAGATACGCAGTATTTT. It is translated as CASRRLAGVGDTQYF.

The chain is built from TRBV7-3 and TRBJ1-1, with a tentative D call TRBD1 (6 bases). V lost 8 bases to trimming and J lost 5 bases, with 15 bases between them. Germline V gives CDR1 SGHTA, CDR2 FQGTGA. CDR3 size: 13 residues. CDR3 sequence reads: CASRGPKGTEAFF. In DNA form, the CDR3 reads TGTGCCAGCCGGGGGCCCAAGGGGACTGAAGCTTTCTTT.

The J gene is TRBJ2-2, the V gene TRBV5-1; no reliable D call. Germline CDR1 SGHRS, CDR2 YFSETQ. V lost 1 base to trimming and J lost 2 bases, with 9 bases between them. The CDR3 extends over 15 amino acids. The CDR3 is CASSLSSTNTGELFF. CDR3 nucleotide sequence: TGCGCCAGCAGCTTGTCTAGTACTAACACCGGGGAGCTGTTTTTT.

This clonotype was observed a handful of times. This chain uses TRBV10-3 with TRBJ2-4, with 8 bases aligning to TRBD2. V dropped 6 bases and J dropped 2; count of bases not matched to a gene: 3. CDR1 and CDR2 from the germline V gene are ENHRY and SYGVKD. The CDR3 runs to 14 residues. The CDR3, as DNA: TGTGCCATCAGCATTAGCGGGACCAAAAACATTCAGTACTTC. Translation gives CAISISGTKNIQYF.

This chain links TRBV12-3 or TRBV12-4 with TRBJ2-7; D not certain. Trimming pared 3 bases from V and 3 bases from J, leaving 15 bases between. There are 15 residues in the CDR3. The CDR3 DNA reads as TGTGCCAGCAGTTTTCGCCAACTGCTTTACTACGAGCAGTACTTC. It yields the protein CASSFRQLLYYEQYF.

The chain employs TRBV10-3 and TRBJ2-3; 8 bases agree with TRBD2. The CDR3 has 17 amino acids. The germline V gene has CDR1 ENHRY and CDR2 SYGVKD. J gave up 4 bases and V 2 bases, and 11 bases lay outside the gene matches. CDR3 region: CAISEGGSGARADTQYF. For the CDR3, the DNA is TGTGCCATCAGTGAGGGTGGTAGCGGGGCCCGGGCAGATACGCAGTATTTT.

CDR3 protein: CSATGGIASYNEQFF. Here the CDR3 DNA reads TGCAGTGCTACAGGGGGGATTGCGTCCTACAATGAGCAGTTCTTC. This chain uses TRBV20-1 with TRBJ2-1; tentatively, D is TRBD1 (7 bases). The germline V and J ends were trimmed by 4 bases and 1 base, with 14 bases remaining between them. Germline assignment: CDR1 DFQATT and CDR2 SNEGSKA (reference sequence). The CDR3 contains 15 residues.

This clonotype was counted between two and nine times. CDR3 region: CASSLGGSDNQPQHF. The CDR3 DNA sequence: TGTGCCAGCAGCTTAGGAGGGTCGGACAATCAGCCCCAGCATTTT. V usage is TRBV7-9 and J usage is TRBJ1-5; D unclear. The germline V and J ends were trimmed by 1 base and 3 bases, with 10 bases remaining between them. The CDR3 length is 15 residues. CDR1 SEHNR and CDR2 FQNEAQ come from the germline V gene (reference sequence).

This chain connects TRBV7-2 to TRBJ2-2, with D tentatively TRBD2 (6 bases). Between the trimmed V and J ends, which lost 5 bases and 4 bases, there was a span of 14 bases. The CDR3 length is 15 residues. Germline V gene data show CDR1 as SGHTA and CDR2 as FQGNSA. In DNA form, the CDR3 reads TGTGCCAGCAGCCACTCCGGGACTTTCACCGGGGAGCTGTTTTTT. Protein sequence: CASSHSGTFTGELFF.

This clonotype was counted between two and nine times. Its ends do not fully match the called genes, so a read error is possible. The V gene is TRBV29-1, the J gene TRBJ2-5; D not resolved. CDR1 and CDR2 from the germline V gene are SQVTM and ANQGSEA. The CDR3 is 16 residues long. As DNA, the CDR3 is TGCAGCGTTGAGGATCTGTTTGTGGAGTACCAAGAGACCCAGTGCTTC. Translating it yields CSVEDLFVEYQETQCF.

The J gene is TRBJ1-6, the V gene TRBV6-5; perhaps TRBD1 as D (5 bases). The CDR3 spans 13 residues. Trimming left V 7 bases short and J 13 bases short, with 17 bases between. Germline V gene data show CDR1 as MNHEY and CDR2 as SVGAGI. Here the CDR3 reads CASTVGGTGPLHF. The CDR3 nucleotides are TGTGCCAGCACCGTGGGGGGGACGGGGCCCCTCCACTTT.

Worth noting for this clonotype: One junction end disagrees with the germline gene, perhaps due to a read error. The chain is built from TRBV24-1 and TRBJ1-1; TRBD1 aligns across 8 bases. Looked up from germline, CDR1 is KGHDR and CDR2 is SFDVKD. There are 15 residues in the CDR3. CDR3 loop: CATSDPGQGSTEALF. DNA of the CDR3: TGTGCCACCAGTGACCCTGGACAGGGCAGCACTGAAGCTCTCTTT.

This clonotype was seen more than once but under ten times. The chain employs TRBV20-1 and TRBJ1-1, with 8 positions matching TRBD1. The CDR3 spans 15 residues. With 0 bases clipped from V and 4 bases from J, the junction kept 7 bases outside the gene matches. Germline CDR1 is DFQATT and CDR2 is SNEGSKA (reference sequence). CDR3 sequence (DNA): TGCAGTGCTAGAGATCTGTCCAGGGGGCCCACTGAAGCTTTCTTT. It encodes CSARDLSRGPTEAFF.

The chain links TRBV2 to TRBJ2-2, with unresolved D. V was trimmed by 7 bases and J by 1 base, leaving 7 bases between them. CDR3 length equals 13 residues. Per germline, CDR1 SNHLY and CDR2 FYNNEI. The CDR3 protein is CASTKENTGELFF. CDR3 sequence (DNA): TGTGCCAGCACCAAGGAGAACACCGGGGAGCTGTTTTTT.

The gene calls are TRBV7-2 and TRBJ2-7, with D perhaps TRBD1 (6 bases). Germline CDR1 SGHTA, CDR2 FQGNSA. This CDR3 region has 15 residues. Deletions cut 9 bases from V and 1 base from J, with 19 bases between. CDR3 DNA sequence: TGTGCCAGTAGCCCCGGACAGCGAGAGTCCTACGAGCAGTACTTC. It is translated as CASSPGQRESYEQYF.

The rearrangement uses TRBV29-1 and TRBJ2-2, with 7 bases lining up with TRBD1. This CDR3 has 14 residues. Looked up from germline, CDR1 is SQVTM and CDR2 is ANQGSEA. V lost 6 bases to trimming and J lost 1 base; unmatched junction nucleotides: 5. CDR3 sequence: CSVRQGLNTGELFF. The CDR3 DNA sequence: TGCAGCGTAAGACAGGGATTGAACACCGGGGAGCTGTTTTTT.

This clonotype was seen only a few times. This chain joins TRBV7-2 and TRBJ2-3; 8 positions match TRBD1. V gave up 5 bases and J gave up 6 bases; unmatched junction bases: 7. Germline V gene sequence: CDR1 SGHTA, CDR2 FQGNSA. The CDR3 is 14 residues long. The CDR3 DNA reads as TGTGCCAGCAGCGGACAGGGAGGTACGGATACGCAGTATTTT. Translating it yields CASSGQGGTDTQYF.

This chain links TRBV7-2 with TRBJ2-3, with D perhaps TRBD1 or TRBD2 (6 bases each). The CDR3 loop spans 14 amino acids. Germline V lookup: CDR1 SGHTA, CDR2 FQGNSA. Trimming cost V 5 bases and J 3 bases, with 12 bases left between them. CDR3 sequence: CASSQQGGTDTQYF. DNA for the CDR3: TGTGCCAGCAGCCAACAGGGAGGTACAGATACGCAGTATTTT. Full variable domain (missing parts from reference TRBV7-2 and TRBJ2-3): GAGVSQSPSNKVTEKGKDVELRCDPISGHTALYWYRQSLGQGLEFLIYFQGNSAPDKSGLPSDRFSAERTGGSVSTLTIQRTQQEDSAVYLCASSQQGGTDTQYFGPGTRLTVL.

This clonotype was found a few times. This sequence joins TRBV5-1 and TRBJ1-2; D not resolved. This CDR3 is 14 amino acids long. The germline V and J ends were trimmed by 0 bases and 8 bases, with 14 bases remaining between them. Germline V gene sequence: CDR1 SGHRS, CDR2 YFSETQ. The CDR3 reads CASSLERLTGGYTF. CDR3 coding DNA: TGCGCCAGCAGCTTGGAACGGCTTACCGGCGGCTACACCTTC.

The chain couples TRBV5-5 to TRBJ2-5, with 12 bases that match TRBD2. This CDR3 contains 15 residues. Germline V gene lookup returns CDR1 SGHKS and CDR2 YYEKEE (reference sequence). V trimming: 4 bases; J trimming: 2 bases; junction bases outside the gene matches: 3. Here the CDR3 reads CASSRGTSGQETQYF. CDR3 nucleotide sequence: TGTGCCAGCAGCCGAGGGACTAGCGGGCAAGAGACCCAGTACTTC.

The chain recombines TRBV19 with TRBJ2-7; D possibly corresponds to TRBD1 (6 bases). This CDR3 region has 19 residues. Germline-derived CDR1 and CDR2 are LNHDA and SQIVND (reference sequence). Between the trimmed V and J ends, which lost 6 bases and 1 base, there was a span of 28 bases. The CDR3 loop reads CASRRLGQAGAKMSYEQYF. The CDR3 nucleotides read TGTGCCAGTAGGAGGCTCGGTCAGGCAGGGGCGAAAATGTCCTACGAGCAGTACTTC.

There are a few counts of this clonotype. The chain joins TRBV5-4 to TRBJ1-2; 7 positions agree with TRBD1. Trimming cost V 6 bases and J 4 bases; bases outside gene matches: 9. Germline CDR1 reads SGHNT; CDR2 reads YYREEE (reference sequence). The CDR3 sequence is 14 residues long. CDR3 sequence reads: CASNLRGGIYGYTF. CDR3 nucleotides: TGTGCCAGCAACCTACGAGGGGGCATCTATGGCTACACCTTC.